Presented here are 3 T cell receptor beta chains from one specimen sequenced in a study of blood T cell repertoires in COVID-19. Libraries were prepared by immunoSEQ multiplex PCR; TCRdb keeps only in-frame clonotypes and omits some of them. Of about 160,000 clones in the sample, approximately 82% were seen once. The sequencing sample was made of peripheral blood. The receptors were sampled from a woman aged 40 to 50 with COVID-19, enrolled during active disease.

V gene TRBV7-2 combines with J gene TRBJ2-5; D unresolved. The CDR3 extends over 16 amino acids. Trimming cost V 1 base and J 3 bases, with 15 bases left between them. Germline V gene sequence: CDR1 SGHTA, CDR2 FQGNSA. CDR3 DNA: TGTGCCAGCAGCTTAGGTATCCAGGCCTGGAAAGAGACCCAGTACTTC. This codes for CASSLGIQAWKETQYF.

The chain combines TRBV27 with TRBJ2-3; no clear D gene. Germline loops: CDR1 MNHEY, CDR2 SMNVEV (reference sequence). The CDR3 totals 15 residues. With 5 bases removed from V and 4 bases from J, the gap between germline ends came to 16 bases. The CDR3 here is CASSPPPPQSDTQYF. CDR3 nucleotide sequence: TGTGCCAGCAGTCCCCCACCGCCCCAGTCAGATACGCAGTATTTT.

The J gene is TRBJ2-1, the V gene TRBV9; D unresolved. Trimming shortened V by 0 bases and J by 7 bases, and 11 bases separated the two germline ends. Germline CDR1 reads SGDLS; CDR2 reads YYNGEE. The CDR3 consists of 14 residues. For the CDR3, the DNA is TGTGCCAGCAGCGTAGAGGTGGGCTGGAATGAGCAGTTCTTC. It translates to CASSVEVGWNEQFF.